Given below is one T cell receptor (beta chain) in context. Its antigen is unknown. The data were taken from a study of OX40 agonist ivuxolimab in advanced cancers. Here immunoSEQ multiplex PCR was the method, and the copy in TCRdb shows in-frame clones only, minus some. In the table there are approximately 72,000 clones, more than 65% of which are singletons. Study outcomes and limitations: The study did not work out the antigen specificity of the expanded peripheral T cells.

This CDR3 has 11 residues. The V end lost 6 bases, the J end lost 2 bases, and 3 bases lay between the germline ends. Per germline, CDR1 MNHEY and CDR2 SMNVEV (reference sequence). Collection of blood occurred at baseline, at cycle 4 day 1, and at cycle 7 day 1. The sample in question was CD4+ or CD8+ T cells sorted from blood, obtained in a trial of the OX40 agonist ivuxolimab. The chain carries TRBV27 and TRBJ2-3; D gene uncertain. This receptor was obtained from an adult with an advanced solid tumor such as melanoma, head and neck, liver or kidney cancer. In nucleotides, the CDR3 is TGTGCCAGCAGGTCCACAGATACGCAGTATTTT. Amino acids: CASRSTDTQYF.